These 30 T cell receptor beta chains were all obtained from the same sample, sequenced in a study of blood T cell repertoires in COVID-19. Sequencing used immunoSEQ multiplex PCR; TCRdb keeps in-frame clones, though not all of them. In the table there are more than 95,000 clones, 85% to 90% of which are singletons. The source material was peripheral blood. The receptors stem from a human donor in a cohort sampled during active COVID-19.

This chain connects TRBV5-8 to TRBJ2-7; TRBD1 matches 10 bases. CDR3 length equals 16 residues. In germline, CDR1 is SGHTS, CDR2 YDEGEE. V trimming: 1 base; J trimming: 1 base; junction bases outside the gene matches: 5. CDR3 DNA: TGTGCCAGCAGCTTGTGGGGGACAGGGGTTTCCTACGAGCAGTACTTC. It specifies CASSLWGTGVSYEQYF.

The rearrangement joins TRBV5-1 to TRBJ1-6; D call uncertain. The germline V gene encodes CDR1 SGHRS and CDR2 YFSETQ. V was pared by 1 base and J by 6 bases, with 11 bases between. This CDR3 is built from 15 residues. In nucleotides, the CDR3 is TGCGCCAGCAGCTTGACGTCAGGCACTAATTCACCCCTCCACTTT. Protein sequence: CASSLTSGTNSPLHF.

CDR3 coding DNA: TGTGCCAGCAAGCGGGGGGATAACACCGGGGAGCTGTTTTTT. Its translation: CASKRGDNTGELFF. The chain is built from TRBV2 and TRBJ2-2, with 9 bases identical to TRBD2. The germline V gene has CDR1 SNHLY and CDR2 FYNNEI. CDR3 length: 14 residues. Trimming cost V 7 bases and J 2 bases; bases outside gene matches: 2.

The chain uses TRBV4-2 and TRBJ2-3; 11 bases fit TRBD2. The CDR3 has 12 residues. The V and J ends lost 1 base and 15 bases, in that order; junction bases with no gene match: 3. Germline assignment: CDR1 LGHNA and CDR2 YNFKEQ. CDR3 protein: CASSQASGGLYF. CDR3 nucleotide sequence: TGTGCCAGCAGCCAAGCTAGCGGGGGGCTCTATTTT.

The chain recombines TRBV9 with TRBJ2-1; D is unclear. This CDR3 is built from 16 residues. V was clipped by 0 bases and J by 1 base, with 11 bases between them. Germline-derived CDR1 and CDR2 are SGDLS and YYNGEE. The chain's CDR3 is CASSVAPTNSYNEQFF. The CDR3 DNA reads as TGTGCCAGCAGCGTAGCTCCGACAAATTCCTACAATGAGCAGTTCTTC.

V usage is TRBV9 and J usage is TRBJ1-5, with D possibly being TRBD1 (5 bases). The CDR3 is 13 residues long. Trimming pared 4 bases from V and 5 bases from J, leaving 10 bases between. The germline CDR1 and CDR2 sequences are SGDLS and YYNGEE. For the CDR3, the DNA is TGTGCCAGCAGCTCCGACAGTTATCAGCCCCAGCATTTT. Its translation: CASSSDSYQPQHF.

V and J are TRBV21-1 and TRBJ2-7; TRBD1 is taken as the D call from the table, unchecked against the DNA. TRBV21-1 is shown as a pseudogene. This CDR3 is built from 13 residues. The CDR3 region is CASSKLSVYEQYF. The CDR3 region has the DNA TGTGCCAGCAGCAAATTATCAGTCTACGAGCAGTACTTC.

The gene calls are TRBV4-3 and TRBJ2-1; tentative D call: TRBD2 (6 bases). V was clipped by 4 bases and J by 7 bases, with 17 bases between them. Per the germline V gene, CDR1 is LGHNA and CDR2 is YSLEER. CDR3 length: 15 residues. Here the CDR3 reads CASSPVWGVWNEQFF. DNA for the CDR3: TGCGCCAGCAGCCCAGTCTGGGGGGTATGGAATGAGCAGTTCTTC.

The V and J genes are TRBV5-1 and TRBJ2-7, with D perhaps TRBD1 (5 bases). V was trimmed by 2 bases and J by 2 bases, leaving 8 bases between them. The CDR3 extends over 13 amino acids. Germline CDR1 reads SGHRS; CDR2 reads YFSETQ. CDR3: CASSFTGPYEQYF. The CDR3 DNA sequence: TGCGCCAGCAGCTTTACAGGTCCCTACGAGCAGTACTTC.

The V gene is TRBV24-1, the J gene TRBJ2-1; maybe TRBD2 (6 bases). Germline V CDR1 and CDR2: KGHDR, SFDVKD. Between the trimmed V and J ends, which lost 3 bases and 8 bases, there was a span of 10 bases. This CDR3 contains 13 residues. This CDR3 is CATSDGGGDEQFF. CDR3 DNA: TGTGCCACCAGTGATGGGGGAGGCGATGAGCAGTTCTTC.

The rearrangement joins TRBV5-1 to TRBJ2-5; no firm D call. The CDR3 length is 15 residues. Per the germline V gene, CDR1 is SGHRS and CDR2 is YFSETQ. V was clipped by 3 bases and J by 5 bases, with 17 bases between them. This chain's CDR3 is CASSYPTRNSETQYF. CDR3 sequence (DNA): TGCGCCAGCAGCTACCCGACTCGAAATTCGGAGACCCAGTACTTC.

The chain combines TRBV6-5 with TRBJ1-2, with 9 nucleotides matching TRBD1. The CDR3 extends over 12 amino acids. V was clipped by 10 bases and J by 6 bases; unmatched bases: 6. Per germline, CDR1 MNHEY and CDR2 SVGAGI. In DNA, the CDR3 is TGTGCCACCAACAGGGGGCGGGATGGCTACACCTTC. Encoded protein: CATNRGRDGYTF.

The chain combines TRBV4-2 with TRBJ1-5, with 7 bases identical to TRBD1. This CDR3 comprises 16 residues. Trimming removed 3 bases from V and 7 bases from J; junction bases left unmatched: 12. Per germline, CDR1 LGHNA and CDR2 YNFKEQ. The chain's CDR3 is CASSHQTDRVGQPQHF. DNA of the CDR3: TGTGCCAGCAGCCACCAAACTGACAGGGTGGGACAGCCCCAGCATTTT.

The chain has TRBV28 and TRBJ2-7; TRBD1 matches 7 bases. Looked up from germline, CDR1 is MDHEN and CDR2 is SYDVKM. Trimming cost V 8 bases and J 2 bases; bases outside gene matches: 3. This CDR3 is built from 12 residues. The CDR3 loop reads CASRQGPYEQYF. CDR3 in DNA: TGTGCCAGCCGACAGGGCCCCTACGAGCAGTACTTC.

V is TRBV4-1 and J is TRBJ2-7, with 9 positions matching TRBD1. The V gene end was trimmed by 4 bases and the J gene end by 3 bases; junction bases not matched to a gene: 7. CDR1 and CDR2 from the germline V gene are MGHRA and YSYEKL. The CDR3 loop spans 15 amino acids. The chain's CDR3 is CASSLTGTGNYEQYF. DNA of the CDR3: TGCGCCAGCAGCCTAACCGGGACAGGGAACTACGAGCAGTACTTC.

The V and J genes are TRBV7-9 and TRBJ2-1; D is perhaps TRBD2 (6 bases). Germline V gene data show CDR1 as SEHNR and CDR2 as FQNEAQ (reference sequence). V was shortened by 6 bases and J by 9 bases, with 12 bases between the two germline ends. CDR3 length equals 12 residues. The CDR3 sequence is CASSTGDGEQFF. The CDR3 nucleotides are TGTGCCAGCAGTACGGGAGATGGTGAGCAGTTCTTC.

V gene TRBV10-1 combines with J gene TRBJ2-1, with 9 bases matching TRBD1. Looked up from germline, CDR1 is WNHNN and CDR2 is SYGVQD (reference sequence). The CDR3 has 14 amino acids. J lost 3 bases, V lost 6 bases, and 3 bases had no gene match. The CDR3 nucleotides read TGCGCCAGCAGGGGGACAGGGAACTACAATGAGCAGTTCTTC. Translation: CASRGTGNYNEQFF.

This clone was seen a single time. The rearrangement links TRBV7-2 to TRBJ1-5, with TRBD1 matching 12 bases. J gave up 8 bases and V 5 bases, and 19 bases lay outside the gene matches. This CDR3 contains 19 residues. CDR1 is SGHTA, CDR2 FQGNSA, per germline. The CDR3 region is CASSLRDRGLFGRGEPQHF. The CDR3 DNA reads as TGTGCCAGCAGCCTCCGGGACAGGGGGCTATTCGGGAGAGGGGAGCCCCAGCATTTT.

This rearrangement joins TRBV29-1 to TRBJ1-2, with D hard to call. The CDR3 loop spans 16 amino acids. V was pared by 3 bases and J by 4 bases, with 21 bases between. In germline, CDR1 is SQVTM, CDR2 ANQGSEA. The CDR3 is CSVDLGTAARSYGYTF. The CDR3 DNA reads as TGCAGCGTTGATCTGGGTACCGCAGCGAGATCCTATGGCTACACCTTC. Supplemented by reference TRBV29-1 and TRBJ1-2, the full variable domain reads SAVISQKPSRDICQRGTSLTIQCQVDSQVTMMFWYRQQPGQSLTLIATANQGSEATYESGFVIDKFPISRPNLTFSTLTVSNMSPEDSSIYLCSVDLGTAARSYGYTFGSGTRLTVV.

The chain links TRBV2 to TRBJ1-4, with 10 bases aligning to TRBD1. V was pared by 9 bases and J by 7 bases, with 8 bases of the junction left unmatched. This CDR3 contains 14 residues. Germline CDR1 reads SNHLY; CDR2 reads FYNNEI. CDR3 coding DNA: TGTGCCAGTCAAAACCGGGACAGGGGTGAAAAACTGTTTTTT. Encoded protein: CASQNRDRGEKLFF.

This clone was counted a single time. This chain connects TRBV7-7 to TRBJ2-2; possibly TRBD2 for D (6 bases). The CDR3 contains 16 residues. Trimming left V 5 bases short and J 4 bases short, with 17 bases between. CDR1 is SSHAT and CDR2 is FNYEAQ in the germline V gene (reference sequence). The CDR3, as DNA: TGTGCCAGCAGCCAAATAAGGGACTCAATCACCGGGGAGCTGTTTTTT. This gives the protein CASSQIRDSITGELFF. The full variable domain, with the rest looked up from reference TRBV7-7 and TRBJ2-2, is GAGVSQSPRYKVTKRGQDVTLRCDPISSHATLYWYQQALGQGPEFLTYFNYEAQPDKSGLPSDRFSAERPEGSISTLTIQRTEQRDSAMYRCASSQIRDSITGELFFGEGSRLTVL.

This chain links TRBV5-5 with TRBJ1-2; TRBD1 is a possible D gene (6 bases). This CDR3 contains 16 residues. CDR1 and CDR2 from the germline V gene are SGHKS and YYEKEE (reference sequence). Trimming removed 5 bases at V and 5 bases at J, with 22 bases between. The DNA for the CDR3 is TGTGCCAGCAGACCTACAGCCGGGACAACCTATTATGGCTACACCTTC. Its translation: CASRPTAGTTYYGYTF.

The chain is built from TRBV6-4 and TRBJ2-3, with a possible D match to TRBD2 (6 bases). The germline CDR1 and CDR2 sequences are MRHNA and SNTAGT. The CDR3 has 13 amino acids. Trimming stripped 5 bases from V and 4 bases from J, with 10 bases between. CDR3 nucleotide sequence: TGTGCCAGCAGTTCCGGGGACTCAGATACGCAGTATTTT. As protein: CASSSGDSDTQYF.

The genes are TRBV5-1 and TRBJ2-3, with 9 bases identical to TRBD2. The CDR3 has 15 amino acids. Germline V CDR1 and CDR2: SGHRS, YFSETQ. V lost 4 bases, J lost 4 bases, and 7 bases stayed unmatched. CDR3 loop: CASSERGGGADTQYF. In DNA form, the CDR3 reads TGCGCCAGCAGCGAGAGGGGCGGGGGGGCAGATACGCAGTATTTT.

Points on this clone: Other DNA variants within this sample encode the same CDR3. The chain has TRBV19 and TRBJ1-5; possibly TRBD1 for D (5 bases). This CDR3 spans 15 amino acids. In germline, CDR1 is LNHDA, CDR2 SQIVND (reference sequence). Between the trimmed V and J ends, which lost 10 bases and 5 bases, there was a span of 21 bases. The CDR3 sequence: CATSGAGGGYQPQHF. In DNA form, the CDR3 reads TGTGCCACTTCCGGCGCCGGGGGGGGGTATCAGCCCCAGCATTTT.

The chain is built from TRBV7-3 and TRBJ2-1, with 10 bases identical to TRBD1. This CDR3 comprises 14 residues. V shed 4 bases, J shed 10 bases, and the junction held 7 bases outside the gene matches. Germline CDR1 is SGHTA and CDR2 is FQGTGA. CDR3 in amino acids: CASSSGTGAHEQFF. The CDR3 nucleotides read TGTGCCAGCAGCTCCGGGACAGGGGCACACGAGCAGTTCTTC.

This rearrangement joins TRBV10-3 to TRBJ1-1; possibly TRBD1 for D (5 bases). V was pared by 5 bases and J by 0 bases, with 22 bases between. The CDR3 has 18 residues. CDR1 is ENHRY and CDR2 is SYGVKD in the germline V gene. The DNA of the CDR3 is TGTGCCATCAGTCCGGGACTCACTCGCGGGGGATTGAACACTGAAGCTTTCTTT. Encoded protein: CAISPGLTRGGLNTEAFF.

This rearrangement joins TRBV5-1 to TRBJ2-6, with unresolved D. CDR1 and CDR2 (germline): SGHRS, YFSETQ. V was trimmed by 4 bases and J by 0 bases, leaving 8 bases between them. The CDR3 loop spans 15 amino acids. Here the CDR3 reads CASSDDTSGANVLTF. CDR3 sequence (DNA): TGCGCCAGCAGCGACGACACCTCTGGGGCCAACGTCCTGACTTTC.

V gene TRBV19 combines with J gene TRBJ1-5; D is unclear. CDR1 is LNHDA and CDR2 is SQIVND in the germline V gene (reference sequence). Trimming cost V 4 bases and J 3 bases, with 7 bases left between them. This CDR3 is built from 13 residues. In nucleotides, the CDR3 is TGTGCCAGTAGTAACACGCTCAATCAGCCCCAGCATTTT. It is translated as CASSNTLNQPQHF.

The rearrangement joins TRBV28 to TRBJ2-1, with D perhaps matching TRBD2 (7 bases). Germline-derived CDR1 and CDR2 are MDHEN and SYDVKM. V gave up 7 bases and J gave up 7 bases, with 14 bases separating them. CDR3 length equals 13 residues. The CDR3 sequence: CASTIGGGNEQFF. CDR3 coding DNA: TGTGCCAGCACCATAGGGGGGGGTAATGAGCAGTTCTTC.